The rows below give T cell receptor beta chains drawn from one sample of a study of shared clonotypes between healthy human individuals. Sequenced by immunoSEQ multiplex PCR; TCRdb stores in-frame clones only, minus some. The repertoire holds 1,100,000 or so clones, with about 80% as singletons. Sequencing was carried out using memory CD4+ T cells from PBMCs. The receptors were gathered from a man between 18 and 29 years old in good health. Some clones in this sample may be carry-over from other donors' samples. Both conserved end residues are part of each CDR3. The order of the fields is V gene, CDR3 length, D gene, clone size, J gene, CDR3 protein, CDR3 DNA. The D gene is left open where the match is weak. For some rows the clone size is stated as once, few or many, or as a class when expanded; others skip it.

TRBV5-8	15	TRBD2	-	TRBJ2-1	CASSPGLALGDEQFF	TGTGCCAGCAGTCCGGGACTAGCGTTAGGGGATGAGCAGTTCTTC
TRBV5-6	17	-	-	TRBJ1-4	CASSRLTGHTTNEKLFF	TGTGCCAGCAGCCGGCTGACGGGACACACAACTAATGAAAAACTGTTTTTT
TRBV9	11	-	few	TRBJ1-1	CASSVVAMAFF	TGTGCCAGCAGCGTAGTGGCGATGGCTTTCTTT
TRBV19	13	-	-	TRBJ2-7	CASRTQGRAEQYF	TGTGCCAGTAGAACACAGGGTCGGGCCGAGCAGTACTTC
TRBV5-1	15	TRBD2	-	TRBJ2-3	CASSITSGPTDTQYF	TGCGCCAGCAGCATAACTAGCGGTCCCACAGATACGCAGTATTTT
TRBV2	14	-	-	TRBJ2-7	CASRRVPTIYEQYF	TGTGCCAGCAGGAGGGTTCCGACGATATACGAGCAGTACTTC
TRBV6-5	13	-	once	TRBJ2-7	CASSFGQTYEQYF	TGTGCCAGCAGTTTTGGGCAGACCTACGAGCAGTACTTC
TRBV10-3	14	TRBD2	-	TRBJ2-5	CATSLEREAKTQYF	TGTGCCACCTCTCTGGAGCGGGAGGCTAAGACCCAGTACTTC
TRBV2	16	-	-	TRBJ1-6	CASSEAHGRYNSPLHF	TGTGCCAGCAGTGAAGCGCATGGACGGTATAATTCACCCCTCCACTTT
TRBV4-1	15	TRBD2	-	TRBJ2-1	CASSPRTSAYNEQFF	TGCGCCAGCAGCCCTCGGACTAGCGCCTACAATGAGCAGTTCTTC
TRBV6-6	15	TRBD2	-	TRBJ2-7	CASSRGTSGALEQYF	TGTGCCAGCAGCCGCGGGACTAGCGGAGCCCTCGAGCAGTACTTC
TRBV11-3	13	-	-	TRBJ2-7	CASSLSRAYEQYF	TGTGCCAGCAGCTTGTCCAGGGCCTACGAGCAGTACTTC
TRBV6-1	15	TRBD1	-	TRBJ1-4	CASRRGPEPNEKLFF	TGTGCCAGCAGAAGGGGGCCGGAGCCGAATGAAAAACTGTTTTTT
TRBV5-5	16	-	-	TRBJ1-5	CASSSTGTHSNQPQHF	TGTGCCAGCAGCTCAACCGGGACACATAGCAATCAGCCCCAGCATTTT
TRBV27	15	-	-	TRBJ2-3	CASTNRGQYTGAQYF	TGTGCCAGCACCAACCGGGGCCAATACACAGGAGCGCAGTATTTT
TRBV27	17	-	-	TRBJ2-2	CASSDPAWGRSTGELFF	TGTGCCAGCAGTGACCCGGCGTGGGGAAGGTCCACCGGGGAGCTGTTTTTT
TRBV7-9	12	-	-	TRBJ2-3	CASSALADTQYF	TGTGCCAGCAGCGCCCTGGCAGATACGCAGTATTTT
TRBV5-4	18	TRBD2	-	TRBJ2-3	CASSLETLAGGLTDTQYF	TGTGCCAGCAGCTTGGAAACCCTAGCGGGAGGACTCACAGATACGCAGTATTTT
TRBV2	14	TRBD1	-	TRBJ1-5	CASSGKGAYQPQHF	TGTGCCAGCAGTGGTAAGGGGGCCTATCAGCCCCAGCATTTT
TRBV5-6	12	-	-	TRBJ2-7	CASSTGWVEQYF	TGTGCCAGCAGCACAGGGTGGGTCGAGCAGTACTTC
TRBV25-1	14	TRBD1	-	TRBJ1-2	CASSEQGANYGYTF	TGTGCCAGCAGTGAACAGGGGGCGAACTATGGCTACACCTTC
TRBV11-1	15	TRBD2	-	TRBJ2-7	CASSLGLRETYEQYF	TGTGCCAGCAGCTTAGGATTGCGGGAGACCTACGAGCAGTACTTC
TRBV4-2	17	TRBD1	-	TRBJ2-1	CASSQANRGVSYNEQFF	TGTGCCAGCAGCCAAGCCAACAGGGGAGTCTCCTACAATGAGCAGTTCTTC
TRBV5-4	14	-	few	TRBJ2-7	CASSFGSGAHEQYF	TGTGCCAGCAGTTTTGGGTCAGGGGCCCACGAGCAGTACTTC
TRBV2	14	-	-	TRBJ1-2	CASSPHRDGGGYTF	TGTGCCAGCAGTCCCCACAGGGACGGGGGAGGCTACACCTTC
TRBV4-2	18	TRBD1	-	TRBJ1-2	CASSFYSRGTGAFHGYTF	TGTGCCAGCAGCTTCTACTCGAGAGGGACAGGGGCTTTCCATGGCTACACCTTC
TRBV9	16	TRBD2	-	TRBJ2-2	CASTLSGRSDTGELFF	TGTGCCAGCACCCTTAGCGGGAGATCGGACACCGGGGAGCTGTTTTTT
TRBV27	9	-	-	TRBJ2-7	CARNNEQYF	TGTGCCAGGAATAACGAGCAGTACTTC
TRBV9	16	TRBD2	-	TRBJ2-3	CASSPVAGGDTDTQYF	TGTGCCAGCAGCCCGGTAGCGGGAGGGGACACAGATACGCAGTATTTT
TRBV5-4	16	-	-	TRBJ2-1	CASSLGRSSYNNEQFF	TGTGCCAGCAGCTTGGGGCGATCTAGTTACAACAATGAGCAGTTCTTC
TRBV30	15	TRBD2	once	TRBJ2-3	CAWNLLAGAPDTQYF	TGTGCCTGGAATTTACTAGCGGGAGCACCAGATACGCAGTATTTT
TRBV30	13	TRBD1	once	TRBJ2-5	CAWEGTVKETQYF	TGTGCCTGGGAAGGGACAGTAAAAGAGACCCAGTACTTC
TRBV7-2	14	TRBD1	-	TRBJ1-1	CASSRQGGDTEAFF	TGTGCCAGCAGCCGACAGGGGGGGGACACTGAAGCTTTCTTT
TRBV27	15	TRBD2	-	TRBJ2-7	CASRGSGRARGEQYF	TGTGCCAGCAGGGGGAGCGGGAGGGCACGTGGAGAGCAGTACTTC
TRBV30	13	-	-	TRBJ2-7	CAWRRRNSYEQYF	TGTGCCTGGAGGAGGAGAAACTCCTACGAGCAGTACTTC
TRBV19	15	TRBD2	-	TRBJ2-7	CASSIGREASYEQYF	TGTGCCAGTAGTATTGGGCGGGAGGCCTCCTACGAGCAGTACTTC
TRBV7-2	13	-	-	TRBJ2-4	CASSLGRQGALDF	TGTGCCAGCAGCTTAGGTCGGCAGGGTGCGTTGGACTTC
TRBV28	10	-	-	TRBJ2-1	CASSRTVQFF	TGTGCCAGCAGCCGGACTGTCCAGTTCTTC
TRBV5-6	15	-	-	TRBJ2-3	CASSLVGTWGDTQYF	TGTGCCAGCAGCTTGGTTGGGACATGGGGCGATACGCAGTATTTT
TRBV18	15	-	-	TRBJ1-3	CASSPQKSSGNTIYF	TGTGCCAGCTCGCCTCAGAAGAGCTCTGGAAACACCATATATTTT
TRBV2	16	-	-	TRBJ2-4	CASSETAILAKNIQYF	TGTGCCAGCAGTGAGACTGCGATCCTAGCCAAAAACATTCAGTACTTC
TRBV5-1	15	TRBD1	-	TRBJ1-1	CASSLFGTGGTEAFF	TGCGCCAGCAGCTTGTTCGGGACAGGGGGCACTGAAGCTTTCTTT
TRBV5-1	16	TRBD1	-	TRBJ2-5	CASSLAGTGGQETQYF	TGCGCCAGCAGCTTGGCAGGGACAGGGGGACAAGAGACCCAGTACTTC
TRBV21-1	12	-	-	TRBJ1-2	CASSKERVGYTF	TGTGCCAGCAGCAAAGAAAGGGTCGGCTACACCTTC
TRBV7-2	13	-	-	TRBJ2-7	CASSLNRGLEQYF	TGTGCCAGCAGCCTCAACCGCGGGCTCGAGCAGTACTTC
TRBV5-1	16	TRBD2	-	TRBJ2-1	CASSDVWLAGVDEQFF	TGCGCCAGCAGCGATGTATGGCTAGCGGGAGTCGATGAGCAGTTCTTC
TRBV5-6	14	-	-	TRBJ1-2	CASSAAGRGRGYTF	TGTGCCAGCAGCGCGGCCGGCAGGGGACGTGGCTACACCTTC
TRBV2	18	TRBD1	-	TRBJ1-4	CASSPFDRGTGLAEKLFF	TGTGCCAGCAGTCCTTTCGACAGGGGAACGGGGCTCGCTGAAAAACTGTTTTTT
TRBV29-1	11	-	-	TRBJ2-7	CSVSGTWEQYF	TGCAGCGTTTCGGGGACCTGGGAGCAGTACTTC
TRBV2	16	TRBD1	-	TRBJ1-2	CASSERGYTGGYGYTF	TGTGCCAGCAGTGAAAGAGGTTATACAGGGGGCTATGGCTACACCTTC